This T cell receptor (beta chain) was recovered during a study of blood T cell repertoires in COVID-19. The CDR3 length is 18 residues. With V trimmed by 2 bases and J by 6 bases, 14 bases remained unmatched. Per the germline V gene, CDR1 is MNHEY and CDR2 is SVGEGT. Clones were read by immunoSEQ multiplex PCR, and TCRdb kept only the in-frame ones, dropping some. The repertoire holds around 130,000 clones, around 80% seen once, with 1.9% in the top ten. This TCR derives from an older man with acute or convalescent COVID-19. The chain has TRBV6-2 or TRBV6-3 and TRBJ2-2, with 8 bases that match TRBD2. Sequences were obtained from peripheral blood. The DNA for the CDR3 is TGTGCCAGCAGTTACGATGTTATTACAGGACTAGCAGCCGGGGAGCTGTTTTTT. Encoded protein: CASSYDVITGLAAGELFF.